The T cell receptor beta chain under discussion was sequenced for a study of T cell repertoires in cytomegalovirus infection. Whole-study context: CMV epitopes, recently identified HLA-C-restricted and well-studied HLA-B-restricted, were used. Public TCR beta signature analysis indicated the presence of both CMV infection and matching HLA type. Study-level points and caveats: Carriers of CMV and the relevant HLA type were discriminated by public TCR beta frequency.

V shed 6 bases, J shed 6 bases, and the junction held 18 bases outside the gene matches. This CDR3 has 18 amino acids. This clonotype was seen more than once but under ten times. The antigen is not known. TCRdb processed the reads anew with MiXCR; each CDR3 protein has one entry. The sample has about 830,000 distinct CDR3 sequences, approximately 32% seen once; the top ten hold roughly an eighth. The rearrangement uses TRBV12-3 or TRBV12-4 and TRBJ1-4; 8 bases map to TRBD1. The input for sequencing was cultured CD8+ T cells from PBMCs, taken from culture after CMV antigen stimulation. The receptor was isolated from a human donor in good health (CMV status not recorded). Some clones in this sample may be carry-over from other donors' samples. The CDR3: CASSFSAGGGFGDEKLFF. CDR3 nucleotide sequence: TGTGCCAGCAGCTTTTCGGCAGGGGGCGGTTTTGGGGATGAAAAACTGTTTTTT.